This T cell receptor beta chain was captured in a study of Ad26.COV2.S vaccination and SARS-CoV-2 variants. Profiled with immunoSEQ multiplex PCR; TCRdb holds only in-frame clones, not every one. Seen here are 400,000 or so clones, approximately 91% observed once, and the top ten hold around 3.4%. Treatment described: 15 to 20 received Ad26.COV2.S at low or high dose, single or two shots; five or six received placebo; per-sample allocation not given. Samples were taken on day 63 after the first vaccine or placebo injection. The sample came from a Boston adult aged 18-55 years. V lost 5 bases to trimming and J lost 8 bases, with 10 bases between them. Germline-derived CDR1 and CDR2 are MNHEY and SVGEGT. The CDR3 sequence is 12 residues long. Points from the study as a whole: Measurement of non-spike TCR breadth gave similar results in vaccine and placebo recipients. Spike-specific CD8+ and CD4+ T cell responses reportedly showed substantial breadth after vaccination.

Notes on this clone: No antigen is known for it.

The TCR originated in a person aged 18 to 59 who received the Ad26.COV2.S COVID-19 vaccine or a placebo. The sample consisted of peripheral blood, taken in a trial of Ad26.COV2.S vaccine versus placebo. The chain joins TRBV6-2 or TRBV6-3 to TRBJ2-1; D remains ambiguous. CDR3 in DNA: TGTGCCAGCAGTCAGAGACGGGATGAGCAGTTCTTC. It yields the protein CASSQRRDEQFF.